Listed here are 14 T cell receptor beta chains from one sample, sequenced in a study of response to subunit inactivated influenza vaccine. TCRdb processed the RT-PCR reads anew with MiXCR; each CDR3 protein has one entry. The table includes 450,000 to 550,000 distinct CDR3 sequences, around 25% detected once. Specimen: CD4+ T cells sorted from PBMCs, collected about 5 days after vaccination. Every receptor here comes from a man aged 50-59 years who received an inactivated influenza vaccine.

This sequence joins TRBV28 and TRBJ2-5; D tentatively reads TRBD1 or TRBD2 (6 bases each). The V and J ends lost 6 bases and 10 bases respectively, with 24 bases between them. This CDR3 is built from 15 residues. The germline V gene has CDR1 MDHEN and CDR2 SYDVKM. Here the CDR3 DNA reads TGTGCCAGCAGCCCGTGGGGGGCAGACCTTCTTGACCAGTACTTC. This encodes CASSPWGADLLDQYF. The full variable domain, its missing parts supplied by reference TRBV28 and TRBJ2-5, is DVKVTQSSRYLVKRTGEKVFLECVQDMDHENMFWYRQDPGLGLRLIYFSYDVKMKEKGDIPEGYSVSREKKERFSLILESASTNQTSMYLCASSPWGADLLDQYFGPGTRLLVL.

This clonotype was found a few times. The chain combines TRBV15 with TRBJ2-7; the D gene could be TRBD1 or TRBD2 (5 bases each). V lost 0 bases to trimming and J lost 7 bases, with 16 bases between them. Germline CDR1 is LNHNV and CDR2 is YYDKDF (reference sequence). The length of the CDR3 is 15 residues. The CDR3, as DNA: TGTGCCACCAGCAGAGATCCACAGGCCTCGGGAGAGCAGTACTTC. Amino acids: CATSRDPQASGEQYF.

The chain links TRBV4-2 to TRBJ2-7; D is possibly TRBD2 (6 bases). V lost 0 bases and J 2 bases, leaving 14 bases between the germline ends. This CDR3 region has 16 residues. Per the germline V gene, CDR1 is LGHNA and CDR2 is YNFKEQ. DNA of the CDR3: TGTGCCAGCAGCCAAGATACCGGGACTCCAACCTACGAGCAGTACTTC. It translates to CASSQDTGTPTYEQYF.

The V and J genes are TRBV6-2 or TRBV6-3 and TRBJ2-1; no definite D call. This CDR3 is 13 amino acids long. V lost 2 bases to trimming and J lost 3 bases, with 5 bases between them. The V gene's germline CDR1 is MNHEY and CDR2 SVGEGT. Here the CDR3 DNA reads TGTGCCAGCAGTTACGGGGTCTACAATGAGCAGTTCTTC. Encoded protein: CASSYGVYNEQFF.

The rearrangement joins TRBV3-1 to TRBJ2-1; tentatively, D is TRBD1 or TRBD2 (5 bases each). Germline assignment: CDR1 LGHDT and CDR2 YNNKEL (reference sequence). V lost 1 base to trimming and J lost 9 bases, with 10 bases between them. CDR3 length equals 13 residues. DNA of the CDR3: TGTGCCAGCAGCCAAGTATTTGGGGGTGAGCAGTTCTTC. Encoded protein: CASSQVFGGEQFF.

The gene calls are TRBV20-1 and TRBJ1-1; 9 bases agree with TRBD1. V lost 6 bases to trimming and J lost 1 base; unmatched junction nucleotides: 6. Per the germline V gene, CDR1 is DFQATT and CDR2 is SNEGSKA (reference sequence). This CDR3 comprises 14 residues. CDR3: CSAEDRGRNTEAFF. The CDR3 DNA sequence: TGCAGTGCCGAGGACAGGGGCAGGAACACTGAAGCTTTCTTT.

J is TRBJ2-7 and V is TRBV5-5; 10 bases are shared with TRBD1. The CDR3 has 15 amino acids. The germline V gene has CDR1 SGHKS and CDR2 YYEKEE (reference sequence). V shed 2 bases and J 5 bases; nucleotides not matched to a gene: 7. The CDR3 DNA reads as TGTGCCAGCAGCTTATCCGGGACAGGGGCCCACGAGCAGTACTTC. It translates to CASSLSGTGAHEQYF.

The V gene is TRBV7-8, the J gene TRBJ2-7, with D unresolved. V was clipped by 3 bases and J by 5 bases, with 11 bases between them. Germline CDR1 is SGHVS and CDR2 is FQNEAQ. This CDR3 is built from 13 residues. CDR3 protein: CASSFSFLDEQYF. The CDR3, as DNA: TGTGCCAGCAGCTTTAGCTTCCTGGACGAGCAGTACTTC.

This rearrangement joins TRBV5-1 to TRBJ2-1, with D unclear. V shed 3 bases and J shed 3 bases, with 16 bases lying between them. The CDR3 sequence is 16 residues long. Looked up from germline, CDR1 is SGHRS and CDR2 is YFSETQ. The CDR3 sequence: CASSYLGLKNYNEQFF. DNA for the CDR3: TGCGCCAGCAGCTACCTCGGGCTAAAAAACTACAATGAGCAGTTCTTC. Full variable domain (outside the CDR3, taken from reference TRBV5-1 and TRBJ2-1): KAGVTQTPRYLIKTRGQQVTLSCSPISGHRSVSWYQQTPGQGLQFLFEYFSETQRNKGNFPGRFSGRQFSNSRSEMNVSTLELGDSALYLCASSYLGLKNYNEQFFGPGTRLTVL.

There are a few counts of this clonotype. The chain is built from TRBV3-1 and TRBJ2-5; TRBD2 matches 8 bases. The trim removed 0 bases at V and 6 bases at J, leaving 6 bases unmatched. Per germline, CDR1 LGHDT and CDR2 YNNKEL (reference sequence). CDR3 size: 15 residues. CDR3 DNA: TGTGCCAGCAGCCAAGACGGGGGGGGACGAAAGACCCAGTACTTC. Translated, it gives CASSQDGGGRKTQYF.

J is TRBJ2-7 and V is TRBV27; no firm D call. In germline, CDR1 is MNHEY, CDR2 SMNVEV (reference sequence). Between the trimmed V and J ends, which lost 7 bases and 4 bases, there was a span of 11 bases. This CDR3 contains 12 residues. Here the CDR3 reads CASTNSGYEQYF. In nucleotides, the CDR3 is TGTGCCAGCACCAACTCGGGTTACGAGCAGTACTTC.

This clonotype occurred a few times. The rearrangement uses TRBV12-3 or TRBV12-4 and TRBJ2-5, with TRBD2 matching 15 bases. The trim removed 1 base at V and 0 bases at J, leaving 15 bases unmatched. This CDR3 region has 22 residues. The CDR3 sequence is CASSLEGGLAGGPRRYQETQYF. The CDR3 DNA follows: TGTGCCAGCAGTTTAGAGGGTGGACTAGCGGGGGGGCCTAGGAGGTACCAAGAGACCCAGTACTTC.

CDR3 nucleotide sequence: TGTGCCAGCAGTCACCGGACTAGCGGACTATACAATGAGCAGTTCTTC. It yields the protein CASSHRTSGLYNEQFF. The gene calls are TRBV7-9 and TRBJ2-1; 10 bases align to TRBD2. The V and J ends lost 6 bases and 4 bases, in that order; junction bases with no gene match: 9. The germline gives CDR1 SEHNR, CDR2 FQNEAQ (reference sequence). The CDR3 is 16 residues long.

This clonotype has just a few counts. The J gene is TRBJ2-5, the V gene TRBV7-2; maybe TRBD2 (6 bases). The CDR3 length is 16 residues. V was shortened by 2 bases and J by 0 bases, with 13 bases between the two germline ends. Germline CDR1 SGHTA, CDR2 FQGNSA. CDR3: CASSLSLRGNQETQYF. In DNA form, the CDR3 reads TGTGCCAGCAGCTTATCGCTGCGGGGCAACCAAGAGACCCAGTACTTC.